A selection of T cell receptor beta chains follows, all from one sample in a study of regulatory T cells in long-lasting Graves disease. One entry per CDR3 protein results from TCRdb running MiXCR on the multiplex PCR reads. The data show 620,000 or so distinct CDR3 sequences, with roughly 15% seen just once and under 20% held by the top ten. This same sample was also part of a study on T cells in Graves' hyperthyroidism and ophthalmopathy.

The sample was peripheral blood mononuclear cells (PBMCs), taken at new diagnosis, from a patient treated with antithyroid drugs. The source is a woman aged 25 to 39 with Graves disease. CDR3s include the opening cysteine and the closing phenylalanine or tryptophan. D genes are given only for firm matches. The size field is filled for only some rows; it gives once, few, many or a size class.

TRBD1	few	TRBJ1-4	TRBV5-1	CASRPRDSRNEKLFF	TGCGCCAGCAGGCCGCGGGACAGCCGGAATGAAAAACTGTTTTTT
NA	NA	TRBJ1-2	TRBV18	CASSPDSRINYGYTF	TGTGCCAGCTCACCAGACAGTCGGATTAACTATGGCTACACCTTC
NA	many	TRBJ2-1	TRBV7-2	CASSIGRENEQFF	TGTGCCAGCAGCATCGGACGGGAAAATGAGCAGTTCTTC
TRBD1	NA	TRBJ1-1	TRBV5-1	CASSGELGTGAEREAFF	TGCGCCAGCAGCGGGGAACTTGGGACAGGGGCTGAAAGGGAGGCTTTCTTT
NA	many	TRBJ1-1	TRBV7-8	CASSLGDVRLEAFF	TGTGCCAGCAGCTTAGGGGACGTAAGACTTGAAGCTTTCTTT
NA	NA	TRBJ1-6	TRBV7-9	CASSLTPGDEGLSSYNSPLHF	TGTGCCAGCAGCTTAACCCCCGGAGACGAAGGGTTGAGCTCCTATAATTCACCCCTCCACTTT
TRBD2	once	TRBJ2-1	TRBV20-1	CSATGTSLNEQFF	TGCAGTGCTACTGGGACTAGCCTAAATGAGCAGTTCTTC
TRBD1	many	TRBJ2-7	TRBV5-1	CASSPSRGPYEQYF	TGCGCCAGCAGCCCGAGCAGGGGGCCCTACGAGCAGTACTTC
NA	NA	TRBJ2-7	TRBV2	CATSVDLRQYEQYF	TGTGCCACCTCCGTTGATTTGAGACAATACGAGCAGTACTTC
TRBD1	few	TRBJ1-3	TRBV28	CASSFQGAGGNTIYF	TGTGCCAGCAGTTTTCAGGGGGCGGGCGGAAACACCATATATTTT
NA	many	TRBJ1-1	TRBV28	CASSLSPTGNTEAFF	TGTGCCAGCAGTTTATCCCCGACAGGCAACACTGAAGCTTTCTTT
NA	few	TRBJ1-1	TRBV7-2	CASSRMWTEAFF	TGTGCCAGCAGCCGAATGTGGACTGAAGCTTTCTTT
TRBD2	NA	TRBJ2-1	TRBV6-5	CASSYGLAVYNEQFF	TGTGCCAGCAGTTACGGGCTAGCGGTCTACAATGAGCAGTTCTTC
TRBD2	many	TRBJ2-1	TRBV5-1	CASSLGAGGHYNEQFF	TGCGCCAGCAGCTTGGGGGCGGGAGGCCACTACAATGAGCAGTTCTTC
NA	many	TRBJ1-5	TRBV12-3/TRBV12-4	CASSLAGDQPQHF	TGTGCCAGCAGCCTTGCGGGAGATCAGCCCCAGCATTTT
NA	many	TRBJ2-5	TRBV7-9	CASSLAPILPQRRETQYF	TGTGCCAGCAGCTTAGCGCCCATATTGCCCCAAAGGCGGGAGACCCAGTACTTC
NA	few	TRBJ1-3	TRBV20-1	CSVQTDSGNTIYF	TGCAGTGTCCAAACAGATTCTGGAAACACCATATATTTT
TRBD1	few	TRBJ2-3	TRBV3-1	CASSDRDRGRTDTQYF	TGTGCCAGCAGTGATCGGGACAGGGGGCGGACAGATACGCAGTATTTT
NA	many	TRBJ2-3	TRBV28	CASQDSGTDTQYF	TGTGCCAGCCAAGACTCCGGCACAGATACGCAGTATTTT
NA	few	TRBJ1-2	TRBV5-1	CASSPLLEGTYGYTF	TGCGCCAGCAGCCCCCTCCTCGAAGGGACCTATGGCTACACCTTC
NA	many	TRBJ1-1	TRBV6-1	CASRQVMLNTEAFF	TGTGCCAGCAGGCAGGTGATGTTGAACACTGAAGCTTTCTTT
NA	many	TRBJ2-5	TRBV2	CASTLMSSQETQYF	TGTGCCAGCACCCTAATGAGCAGTCAAGAGACCCAGTACTTC
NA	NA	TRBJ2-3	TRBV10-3	CAIRTSRGGITDTQYF	TGTGCCATCAGAACATCAAGGGGGGGGATCACAGATACGCAGTATTTT
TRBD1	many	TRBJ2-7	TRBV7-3	CASSLLGQAGEQYF	TGTGCCAGCAGCTTATTGGGACAGGCCGGGGAGCAGTACTTC
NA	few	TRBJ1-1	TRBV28	CASSYGQLNTEAFF	TGTGCCAGCAGTTACGGGCAGCTGAACACTGAAGCTTTCTTT
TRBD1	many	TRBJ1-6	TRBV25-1	CASRGTGDSPLHF	TGTGCCAGCAGGGGGACAGGGGATTCACCCCTCCACTTT
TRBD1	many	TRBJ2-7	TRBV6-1	CASSRTGLEGYEQYF	TGTGCCAGCAGTCGGACAGGCTTAGAGGGGTACGAGCAGTACTTC
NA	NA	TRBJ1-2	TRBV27	CASSQGTTAEYGYTF	TGTGCCAGCAGTCAAGGGACGACGGCCGAGTATGGCTACACCTTC
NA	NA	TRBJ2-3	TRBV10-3	CAITPAGGTDTQYF	TGTGCCATCACCCCAGCGGGTGGCACAGATACGCAGTATTTT
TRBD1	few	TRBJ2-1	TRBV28	CASSLTGTGGNEQFF	TGTGCCAGCAGTCTCACAGGGACAGGGGGCAATGAGCAGTTCTTC
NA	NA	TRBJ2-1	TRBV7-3	CASSHGHLNEQFF	TGTGCCAGCAGCCACGGACACCTCAATGAGCAGTTCTTC
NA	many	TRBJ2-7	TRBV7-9	CASSEQTGSGQQYF	TGTGCCAGCAGCGAACAGACAGGTTCAGGACAGCAGTACTTC
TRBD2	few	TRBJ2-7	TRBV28	CASKGGASGSPYEQYF	TGTGCCAGCAAGGGAGGGGCTAGCGGAAGCCCCTACGAGCAGTACTTC
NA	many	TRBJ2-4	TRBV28	CASSRSGIGKNIQYF	TGTGCCAGCAGCAGGTCAGGGATAGGCAAAAACATTCAGTACTTC
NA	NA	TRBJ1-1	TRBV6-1	CASRAGRDTEAFF	TGTGCCAGCAGAGCGGGGCGAGACACTGAAGCTTTCTTT
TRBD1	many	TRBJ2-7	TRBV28	CASRPTGTAYEQYF	TGTGCCAGCAGGCCGACCGGGACAGCCTACGAGCAGTACTTC
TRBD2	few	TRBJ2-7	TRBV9	CASSRSSGSTDEQYF	TGTGCCAGCAGCCGTTCTAGCGGGAGTACCGACGAGCAGTACTTC
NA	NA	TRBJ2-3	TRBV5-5	CASSLASRETDTQYF	TGTGCCAGCAGCTTGGCAAGCAGGGAAACAGATACGCAGTATTTT
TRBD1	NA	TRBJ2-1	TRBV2	CASRETGYYNEQFF	TGTGCCAGCAGAGAGACAGGGTATTACAATGAGCAGTTCTTC
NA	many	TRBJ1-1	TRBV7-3	CASSLSGSNTEAFF	TGTGCCAGCAGTTTATCAGGGTCTAACACTGAAGCTTTCTTT
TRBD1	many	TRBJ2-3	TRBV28	CASSLDRGATDTQYF	TGTGCCAGCAGCTTGGACAGGGGAGCCACAGATACGCAGTATTTT
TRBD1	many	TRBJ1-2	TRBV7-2	CASSPPGQNYGYTF	TGTGCCAGCAGCCCCCCGGGACAGAACTATGGCTACACCTTC
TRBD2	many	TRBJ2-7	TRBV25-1	CASSDKSGEIYEQYF	TGTGCCAGCAGTGACAAGAGCGGGGAAATCTACGAGCAGTACTTC
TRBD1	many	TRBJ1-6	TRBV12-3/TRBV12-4	CASSFGGGDSPLHF	TGTGCCAGCAGTTTTGGAGGGGGCGATTCACCCCTCCACTTT
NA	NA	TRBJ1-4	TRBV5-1	CASSPGEGNEKLFF	TGCGCCAGCAGCCCCGGGGAGGGGAATGAAAAACTGTTTTTT
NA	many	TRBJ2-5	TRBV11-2	CASSLTIRGRFRQETQYF	TGTGCCAGCAGCTTAACCATACGGGGACGTTTCAGGCAAGAGACCCAGTACTTC
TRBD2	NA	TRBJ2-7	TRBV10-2	CASSPNEGLVGSYEQYF	TGCGCCAGCAGTCCTAACGAGGGACTAGTGGGGTCCTACGAGCAGTACTTC
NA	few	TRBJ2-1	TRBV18	CASSPPSGTGLLRFF	TGTGCCAGCTCACCACCTTCAGGAACAGGTCTTTTGCGGTTCTTC
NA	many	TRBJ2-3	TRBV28	CASSPTGRGADTQYF	TGTGCCAGCAGCCCAACAGGGAGGGGTGCAGATACGCAGTATTTT
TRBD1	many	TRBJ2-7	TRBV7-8	CASTLGDRDYEQYF	TGTGCCAGCACCTTAGGAGACAGGGACTACGAGCAGTACTTC
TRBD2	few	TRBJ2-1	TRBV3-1	CASSQQPSGYEQFF	TGTGCCAGCAGCCAACAACCTAGCGGGTATGAGCAGTTCTTC
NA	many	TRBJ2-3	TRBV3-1	CASSRSGWADTQYF	TGTGCCAGCAGCCGTTCCGGGTGGGCAGATACGCAGTATTTT
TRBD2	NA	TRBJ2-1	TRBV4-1	CASSPGLAGVREQFF	TGCGCCAGCAGCCCTGGACTAGCGGGAGTACGTGAGCAGTTCTTC
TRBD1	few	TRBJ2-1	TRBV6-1	CASSPGTGISHNEQFF	TGTGCCAGCAGCCCCGGGACAGGGATTTCACACAATGAGCAGTTCTTC